The table lists the clone carrying this T cell receptor (beta chain) with many counts. This specimen belongs to a study of T-cell reconstitution after alpha-beta-depleted transplantation in children. Construction of the TCRbeta library involved unique molecular identifiers. TCRdb independently ran MiXCR on the PCR reads; one entry per CDR3 protein. Of approximately 520,000 distinct CDR3 sequences in the sample, about 10% were seen once. V was cut by 4 bases and J by 0 bases, with 13 bases left in between. From germline, CDR1 is LGHNA and CDR2 YSLEER. The CDR3 is made up of 16 amino acids. Material: PBMCs, mostly from graft donor cells, obtained 180 days after TCRalphabeta/CD19-depleted stem cell transplant. The chain combines TRBV4-3 with TRBJ1-5; D is undetermined. The receptor was isolated from a female patient aged 2-9 years who had a stem cell transplant for aplastic anemia, so the T cells may come from the graft donor. The CDR3 region is CASSLFWADSNQPQHF. For the CDR3, the DNA is TGCGCCAGCAGCCTTTTTTGGGCCGATAGCAATCAGCCCCAGCATTTT.